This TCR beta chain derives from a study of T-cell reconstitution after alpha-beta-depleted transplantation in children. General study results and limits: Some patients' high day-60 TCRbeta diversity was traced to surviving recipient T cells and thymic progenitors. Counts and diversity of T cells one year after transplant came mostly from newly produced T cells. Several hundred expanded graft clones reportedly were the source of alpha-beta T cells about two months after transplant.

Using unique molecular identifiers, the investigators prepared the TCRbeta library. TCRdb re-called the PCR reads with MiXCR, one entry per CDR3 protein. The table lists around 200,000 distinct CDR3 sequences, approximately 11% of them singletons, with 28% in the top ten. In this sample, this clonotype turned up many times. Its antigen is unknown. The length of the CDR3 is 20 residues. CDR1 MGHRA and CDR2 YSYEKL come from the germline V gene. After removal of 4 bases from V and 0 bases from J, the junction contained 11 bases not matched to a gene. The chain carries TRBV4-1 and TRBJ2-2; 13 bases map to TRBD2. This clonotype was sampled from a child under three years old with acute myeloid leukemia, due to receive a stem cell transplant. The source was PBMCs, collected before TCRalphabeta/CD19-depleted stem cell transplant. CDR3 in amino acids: CASSPRPLAGGPPNTGELFF. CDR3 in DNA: TGCGCCAGCAGCCCCAGACCACTAGCGGGAGGGCCCCCGAACACCGGGGAGCTGTTTTTT.